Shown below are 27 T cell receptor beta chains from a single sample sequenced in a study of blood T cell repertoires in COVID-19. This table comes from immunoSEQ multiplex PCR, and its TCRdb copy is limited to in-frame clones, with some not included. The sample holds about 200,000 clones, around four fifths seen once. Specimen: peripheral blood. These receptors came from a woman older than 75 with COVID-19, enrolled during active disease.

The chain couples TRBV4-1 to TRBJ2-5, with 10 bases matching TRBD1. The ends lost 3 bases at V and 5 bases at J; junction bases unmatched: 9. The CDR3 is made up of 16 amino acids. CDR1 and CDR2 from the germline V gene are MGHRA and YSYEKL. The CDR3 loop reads CASSQPRTGGMETQYF. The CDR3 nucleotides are TGCGCCAGCAGCCAGCCTCGGACAGGGGGGATGGAGACCCAGTACTTC.

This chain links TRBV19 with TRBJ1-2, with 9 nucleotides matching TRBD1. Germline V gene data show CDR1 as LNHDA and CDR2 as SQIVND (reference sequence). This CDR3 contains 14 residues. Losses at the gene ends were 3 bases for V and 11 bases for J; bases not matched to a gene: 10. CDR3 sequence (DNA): TGTGCCAGTAGTATCCCGGGACAGGGAAGAAGGTACACCTTC. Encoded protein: CASSIPGQGRRYTF.

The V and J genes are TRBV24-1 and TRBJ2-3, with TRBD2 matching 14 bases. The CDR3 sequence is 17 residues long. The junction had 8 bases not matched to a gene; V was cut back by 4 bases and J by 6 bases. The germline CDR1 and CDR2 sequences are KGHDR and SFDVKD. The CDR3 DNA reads TGTGCCACCAGTGACCCGGGACTAGCGGGAGAGGGGGATACGCAGTATTTT. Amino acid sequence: CATSDPGLAGEGDTQYF.

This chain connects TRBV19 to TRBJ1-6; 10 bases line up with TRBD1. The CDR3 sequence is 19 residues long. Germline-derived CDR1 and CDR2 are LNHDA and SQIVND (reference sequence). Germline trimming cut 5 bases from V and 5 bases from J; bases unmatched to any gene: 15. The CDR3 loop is CASSLPDRGYAVNNSPLHF. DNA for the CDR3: TGTGCCAGTAGTCTGCCGGACAGGGGGTACGCGGTCAATAATTCACCCCTCCACTTT.

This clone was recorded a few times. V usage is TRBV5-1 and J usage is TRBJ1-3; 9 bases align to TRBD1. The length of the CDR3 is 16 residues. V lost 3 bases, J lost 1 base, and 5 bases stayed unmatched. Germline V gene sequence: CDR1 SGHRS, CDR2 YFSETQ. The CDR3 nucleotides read TGCGCCAGCAGCTCTGACGGACAGGGGTCTGGAAACACCATATATTTT. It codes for CASSSDGQGSGNTIYF. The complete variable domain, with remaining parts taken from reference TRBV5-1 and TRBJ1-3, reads KAGVTQTPRYLIKTRGQQVTLSCSPISGHRSVSWYQQTPGQGLQFLFEYFSETQRNKGNFPGRFSGRQFSNSRSEMNVSTLELGDSALYLCASSSDGQGSGNTIYFGEGSWLTVV.

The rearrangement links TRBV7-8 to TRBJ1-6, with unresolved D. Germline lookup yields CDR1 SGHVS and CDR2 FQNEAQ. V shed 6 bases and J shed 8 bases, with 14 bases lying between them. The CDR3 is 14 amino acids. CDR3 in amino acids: CASSSDYVDSPLHF. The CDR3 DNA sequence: TGTGCCAGCAGTAGCGACTACGTGGATTCACCCCTCCACTTT.

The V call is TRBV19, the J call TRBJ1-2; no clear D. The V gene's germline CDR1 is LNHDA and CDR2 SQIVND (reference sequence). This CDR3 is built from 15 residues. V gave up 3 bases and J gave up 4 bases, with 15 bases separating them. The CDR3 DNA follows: TGTGCCAGTAGTATGGCCTCCGGGGTAGGCTATGGCTACACCTTC. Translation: CASSMASGVGYGYTF.

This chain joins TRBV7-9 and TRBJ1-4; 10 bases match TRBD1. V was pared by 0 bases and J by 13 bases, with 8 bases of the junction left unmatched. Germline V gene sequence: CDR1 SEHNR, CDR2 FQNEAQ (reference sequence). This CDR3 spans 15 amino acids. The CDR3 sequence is CASSLADRGPFRLFF. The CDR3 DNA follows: TGTGCCAGCAGCTTAGCCGACAGGGGGCCTTTTCGACTGTTTTTT.

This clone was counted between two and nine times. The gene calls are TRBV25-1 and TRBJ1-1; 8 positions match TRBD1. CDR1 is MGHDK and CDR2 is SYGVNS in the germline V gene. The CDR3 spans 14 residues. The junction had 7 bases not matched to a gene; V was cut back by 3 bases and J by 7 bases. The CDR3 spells CASSDGQGLSEAFF. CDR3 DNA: TGTGCCAGCAGTGATGGACAGGGCTTAAGTGAAGCTTTCTTT.

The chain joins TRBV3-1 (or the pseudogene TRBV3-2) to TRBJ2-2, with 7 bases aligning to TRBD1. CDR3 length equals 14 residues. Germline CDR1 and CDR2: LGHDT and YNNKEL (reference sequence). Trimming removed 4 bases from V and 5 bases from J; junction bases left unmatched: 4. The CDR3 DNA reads TGTGCCAGCAGCCGCCAGACAGGGACCGGGGAGCTGTTTTTT. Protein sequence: CASSRQTGTGELFF.

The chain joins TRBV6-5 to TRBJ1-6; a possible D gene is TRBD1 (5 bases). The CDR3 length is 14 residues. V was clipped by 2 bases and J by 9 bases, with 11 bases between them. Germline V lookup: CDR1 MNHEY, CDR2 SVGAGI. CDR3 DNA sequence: TGTGCCAGCAGTTACAGGACACAAGGTTCACCCCTCCACTTT. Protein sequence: CASSYRTQGSPLHF.

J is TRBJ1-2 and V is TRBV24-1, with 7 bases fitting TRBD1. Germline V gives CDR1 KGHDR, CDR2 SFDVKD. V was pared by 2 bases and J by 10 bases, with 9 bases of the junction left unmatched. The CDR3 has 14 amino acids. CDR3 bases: TGTGCCACCAGTGATTATAGACAGGGAAATGTCTACACCTTC. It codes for CATSDYRQGNVYTF.

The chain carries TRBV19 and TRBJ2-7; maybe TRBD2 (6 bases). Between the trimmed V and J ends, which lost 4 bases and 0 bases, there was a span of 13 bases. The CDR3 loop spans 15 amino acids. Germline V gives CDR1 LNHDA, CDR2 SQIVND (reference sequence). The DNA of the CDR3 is TGTGCCAGTAGTACGTCCGGGGGAAGCTCCTACGAGCAGTACTTC. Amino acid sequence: CASSTSGGSSYEQYF.

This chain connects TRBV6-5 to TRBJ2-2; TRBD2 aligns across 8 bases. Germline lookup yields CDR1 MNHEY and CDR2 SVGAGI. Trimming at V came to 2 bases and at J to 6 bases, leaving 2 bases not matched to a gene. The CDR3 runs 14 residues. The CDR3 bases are TGTGCCAGCAGTTACACCGGGGGGGCCGGGGAGCTGTTTTTT. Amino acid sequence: CASSYTGGAGELFF.

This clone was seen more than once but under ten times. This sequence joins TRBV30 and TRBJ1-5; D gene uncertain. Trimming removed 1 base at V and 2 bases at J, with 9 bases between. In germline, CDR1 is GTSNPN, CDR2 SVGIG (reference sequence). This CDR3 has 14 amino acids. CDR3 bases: TGTGCCTGGAGTGGCGGGTATGGCAATCAGCCCCAGCATTTT. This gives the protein CAWSGGYGNQPQHF. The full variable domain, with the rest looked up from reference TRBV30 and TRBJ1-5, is SQTIHQWPATLVQPVGSPLSLECTVEGTSNPNLYWYRQAAGRGLQLLFYSVGIGQISSEVPQNLSASRPQDRQFILSSKKLLLSDSGFYLCAWSGGYGNQPQHFGDGTRLSIL.

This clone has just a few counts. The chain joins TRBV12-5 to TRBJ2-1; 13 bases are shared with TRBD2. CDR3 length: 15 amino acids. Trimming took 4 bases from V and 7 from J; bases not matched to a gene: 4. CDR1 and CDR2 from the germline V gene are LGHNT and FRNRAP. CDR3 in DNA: TGTGCTAGTGGTTACGGGACTAGCGGGAAGAATGAGCAGTTCTTC. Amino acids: CASGYGTSGKNEQFF.

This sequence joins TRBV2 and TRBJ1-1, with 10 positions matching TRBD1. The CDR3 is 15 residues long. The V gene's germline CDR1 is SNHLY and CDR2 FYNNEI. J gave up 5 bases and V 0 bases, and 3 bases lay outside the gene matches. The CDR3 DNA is TGTGCCAGCAGTGAAGCGGGACAGGGGAGAACTGAAGCTTTCTTT. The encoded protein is CASSEAGQGRTEAFF.

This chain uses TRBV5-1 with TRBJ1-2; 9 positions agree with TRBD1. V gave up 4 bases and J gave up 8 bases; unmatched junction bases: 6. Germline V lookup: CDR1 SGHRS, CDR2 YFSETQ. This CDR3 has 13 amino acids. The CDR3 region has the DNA TGCGCCAGCAGCCCGGGACAGGGTTGGGGCTACACCTTC. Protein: CASSPGQGWGYTF.

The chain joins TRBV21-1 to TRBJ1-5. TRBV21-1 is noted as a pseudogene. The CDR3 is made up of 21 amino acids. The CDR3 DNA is TGTGCCAGCAGCAAAGATACGGGGCGGGAGGCTAGAGTTTATAGCAATCAGCCCCAGCATTTT. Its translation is CASSKDTGREARVYSNQPQHF.

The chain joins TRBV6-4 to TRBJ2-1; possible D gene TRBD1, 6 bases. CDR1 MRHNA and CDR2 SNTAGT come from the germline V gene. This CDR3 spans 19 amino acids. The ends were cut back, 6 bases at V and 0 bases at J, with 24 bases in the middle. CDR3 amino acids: CASRNRELAFVPSYNEQFF. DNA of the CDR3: TGTGCCAGCAGGAACAGGGAGTTAGCGTTTGTCCCCTCCTACAATGAGCAGTTCTTC.

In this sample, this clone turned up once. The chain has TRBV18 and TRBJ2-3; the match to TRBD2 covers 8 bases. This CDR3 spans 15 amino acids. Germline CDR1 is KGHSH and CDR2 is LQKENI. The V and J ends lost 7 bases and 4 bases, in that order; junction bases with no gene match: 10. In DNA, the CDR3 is TGTGCCAGCTTCCGAAGCGGGGGAACCCCAGATACGCAGTATTTT. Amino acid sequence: CASFRSGGTPDTQYF. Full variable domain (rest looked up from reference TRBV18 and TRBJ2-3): NAGVMQNPRHLVRRRGQEARLRCSPMKGHSHVYWYRQLPEEGLKFMVYLQKENIIDESGMPKERFSAEFPKEGPSILRIQQVVRGDSAAYFCASFRSGGTPDTQYFGPGTRLTVL.

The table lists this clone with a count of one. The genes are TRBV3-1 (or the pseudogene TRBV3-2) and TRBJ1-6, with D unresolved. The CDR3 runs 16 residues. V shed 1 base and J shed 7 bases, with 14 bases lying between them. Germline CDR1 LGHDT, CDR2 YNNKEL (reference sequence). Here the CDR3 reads CASSQGASGLNSPLHF. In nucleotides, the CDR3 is TGTGCCAGCAGCCAAGGGGCTAGCGGACTCAATTCACCCCTCCACTTT.

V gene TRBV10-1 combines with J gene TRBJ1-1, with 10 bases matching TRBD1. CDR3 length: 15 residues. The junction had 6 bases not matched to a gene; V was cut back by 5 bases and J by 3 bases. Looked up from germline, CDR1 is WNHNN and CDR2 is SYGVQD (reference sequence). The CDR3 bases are TGCGCCAGCAGTTCATCCGGGACAGGGGACACTGAAGCTTTCTTT. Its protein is CASSSSGTGDTEAFF.

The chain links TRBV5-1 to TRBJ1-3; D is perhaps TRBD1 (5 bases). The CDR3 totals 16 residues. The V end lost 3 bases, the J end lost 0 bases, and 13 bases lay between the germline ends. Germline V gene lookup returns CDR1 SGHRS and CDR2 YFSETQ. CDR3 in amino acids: CASSSGGTSSGNTIYF. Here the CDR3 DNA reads TGCGCCAGCAGCTCCGGCGGGACCTCCTCTGGAAACACCATATATTTT.

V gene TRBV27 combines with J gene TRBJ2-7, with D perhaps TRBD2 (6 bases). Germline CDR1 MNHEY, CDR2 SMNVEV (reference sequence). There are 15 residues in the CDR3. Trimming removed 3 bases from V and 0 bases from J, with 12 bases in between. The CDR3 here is CASSLLALGSYEQYF. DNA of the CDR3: TGTGCCAGCAGTTTGCTAGCGTTAGGCTCCTACGAGCAGTACTTC.

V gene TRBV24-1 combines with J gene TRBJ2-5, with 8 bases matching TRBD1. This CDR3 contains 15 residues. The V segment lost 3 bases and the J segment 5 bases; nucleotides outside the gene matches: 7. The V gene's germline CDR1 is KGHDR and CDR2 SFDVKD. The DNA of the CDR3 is TGTGCCACCAGTGATGCGGGACAGGATAAGGAGACCCAGTACTTC. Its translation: CATSDAGQDKETQYF.

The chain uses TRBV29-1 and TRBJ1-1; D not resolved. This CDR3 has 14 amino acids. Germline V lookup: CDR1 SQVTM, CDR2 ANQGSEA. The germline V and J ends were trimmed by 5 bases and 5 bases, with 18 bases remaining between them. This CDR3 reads CSVFADRPGTEAFF. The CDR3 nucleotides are TGCAGCGTTTTCGCAGACCGCCCGGGAACTGAAGCTTTCTTT.